Presented here are 25 T cell receptor beta chains from one specimen sequenced in a study of T cell repertoires in cytomegalovirus infection. Using its own MiXCR run on the reads, TCRdb lists one record per CDR3 protein. The table lists about 600,000 distinct CDR3 sequences, more than 20% of them singletons, with roughly 8% in the top ten. The sequencing input was CD8+ T cells from PBMCs. The receptor source for this set is a human donor in good health (CMV status not recorded). Some clones in this sample may be carry-over from other donors' samples.

A remark on this clonotype: Its ends do not fully match the called genes, so a read error is possible. V and J are TRBV27 and TRBJ2-4; 8 bases are a match to TRBD1. The germline V gene encodes CDR1 MNHEY and CDR2 SMNVEV (reference sequence). There are 17 residues in the CDR3. The CDR3 spells CANSLSGGGGAKNIQYF. CDR3 DNA: TGTGCCAACAGTTTATCAGGGGGCGGAGGAGCCAAAAACATTCAGTACTTC.

The J gene is TRBJ2-7, the V gene TRBV11-2; D assignment may be TRBD1 or TRBD2 (5 bases each). The CDR3 length is 15 residues. V was clipped by 0 bases and J by 5 bases, with 14 bases between them. CDR1 and CDR2 from the germline V gene are SGHAT and FQNNGV. The CDR3 loop is CASSLDRGQLHEQYV. For the CDR3, the DNA is TGTGCCAGCAGCTTAGATCGGGGCCAGCTACACGAGCAGTACGTC.

This clonotype has ten or more counts. This chain connects TRBV7-2 to TRBJ1-2, with a weak D call TRBD1 (6 bases). CDR1 is SGHTA, CDR2 FQGNSA, per germline. There are 16 residues in the CDR3. V was shortened by 2 bases and J by 1 base, with 14 bases between the two germline ends. Here the CDR3 DNA reads TGTGCCAGCAGCTTAAGCGGACAGCCTCTTAACTATGGCTACACCTTC. It translates to CASSLSGQPLNYGYTF.

The V gene is TRBV6-4, the J gene TRBJ2-7; D might be TRBD1 or TRBD2, each matching 5 bases. Trimming shortened V by 4 bases and J by 0 bases, and 10 bases separated the two germline ends. Looked up from germline, CDR1 is MRHNA and CDR2 is SNTAGT. The CDR3 length is 14 residues. The CDR3 sequence: CASSGEGSSYEQYV. The CDR3 DNA reads as TGTGCCAGCAGTGGAGAGGGGAGCTCCTACGAGCAGTACGTC.

V and J are TRBV2 and TRBJ1-3; TRBD1 might be the D (6 bases). Germline lookup yields CDR1 SNHLY and CDR2 FYNNEI. This CDR3 has 15 amino acids. The V end lost 10 bases, the J end lost 4 bases, and 20 bases lay between the germline ends. The CDR3 nucleotides read TGTGCCACCCGACGTCGGGCAGGGGAAGGAAACACCATATATTTT. Its protein is CATRRRAGEGNTIYF.

Many counts were recorded for this clonotype. The rearrangement links TRBV7-2 to TRBJ2-3, with D unresolved. Trimming left V 5 bases short and J 3 bases short, with 6 bases between. The CDR3 runs 12 residues. Germline V gives CDR1 SGHTA, CDR2 FQGNSA. The CDR3 reads CASSPQTDTQYF. The CDR3 DNA is TGTGCCAGCAGCCCACAGACAGATACGCAGTATTTT.

Many counts were recorded for this clonotype. The chain recombines TRBV7-6 with TRBJ1-1; D unresolved. V was shortened by 4 bases and J by 2 bases, with 5 bases between the two germline ends. There are 12 residues in the CDR3. Germline V gives CDR1 SGHVS, CDR2 FNYEAQ. CDR3 region: CASSSHNTEAFF. As DNA, the CDR3 is TGTGCCAGCAGCTCCCATAACACTGAAGCTTTCTTT.

The chain combines TRBV19 with TRBJ1-1; the D is unclear. The V end was cut by 7 bases, the J end by 0 bases, with 9 bases between. The CDR3 loop spans 13 amino acids. The germline gives CDR1 LNHDA, CDR2 SQIVND (reference sequence). The CDR3 spells CASTEVLNTEAFF. CDR3 nucleotides: TGTGCCAGTACGGAGGTTCTGAACACTGAAGCTTTCTTT.

The V and J genes are TRBV7-6 and TRBJ2-1; D assignment may be TRBD1 or TRBD2 (5 bases each). CDR1 and CDR2 from the germline V gene are SGHVS and FNYEAQ. CDR3 length: 16 residues. The germline V and J ends were trimmed by 2 bases and 5 bases, with 16 bases remaining between them. Here the CDR3 reads CASSLQAGSHHNEQFF. CDR3 in DNA: TGTGCCAGCAGCTTACAGGCAGGGAGTCACCACAATGAGCAGTTCTTC.

A few counts support this clonotype. The genes are TRBV7-9 and TRBJ2-5; TRBD1 or TRBD2 may be the D gene (7 bases each). This CDR3 contains 14 residues. Trimming took off 5 bases at V and 4 bases at J, with 14 bases between the two ends. Germline-derived CDR1 and CDR2 are SEHNR and FQNEAQ (reference sequence). CDR3 region: CASSRQGLRETQYF. CDR3 coding DNA: TGTGCCAGCAGCCGACAGGGACTAAGAGAGACCCAGTACTTC.

The chain uses TRBV12-3 or TRBV12-4 and TRBJ2-5; D is possibly TRBD2 (6 bases). Trimming cost V 1 base and J 3 bases, with 15 bases left between them. The CDR3 has 16 amino acids. CDR3 in amino acids: CASSLGLGWGEETQYF. The CDR3 DNA sequence: TGTGCCAGCAGTTTAGGTTTGGGATGGGGGGAAGAGACCCAGTACTTC.

The V and J genes are TRBV15 and TRBJ2-6; possible D gene TRBD1, 6 bases. The germline V gene encodes CDR1 LNHNV and CDR2 YYDKDF (reference sequence). Trimming left V 5 bases short and J 4 bases short, with 9 bases between. The CDR3 extends over 14 amino acids. The CDR3, as DNA: TGTGCCACCAGCCCAGGGGCCGGGGCCAACGTCCTGACTTTC. Its translation is CATSPGAGANVLTF.

For this clonotype: The junction differs from germline at one of its ends, possibly a read error. The chain has TRBV12-5 and TRBJ2-7, with 11 bases that match TRBD2. This CDR3 has 15 residues. CDR1 LGHNT and CDR2 FRNRAP come from the germline V gene. The CDR3, as DNA: TGTGCTAGTGATTTGGGCCTAGCGGGGGGTTACGAGCAGTACTTC. Translating gives CASDLGLAGGYEQYF.

J is TRBJ2-1 and V is TRBV29-1; the match to TRBD1 covers 10 bases. This CDR3 contains 17 residues. Germline CDR1 is SQVTM and CDR2 is ANQGSEA. The V segment lost 6 bases and the J segment 1 base; nucleotides outside the gene matches: 12. This CDR3 is CSVVPGQGPRSYNEQFF. Here the CDR3 DNA reads TGCAGCGTGGTCCCGGGACAGGGGCCAAGGTCCTACAATGAGCAGTTCTTC.

The chain employs TRBV28 and TRBJ2-2; TRBD2 matches at 16 bases. Trimming removed 3 bases from V and 5 bases from J; junction bases left unmatched: 9. The CDR3 is 19 amino acids. Germline values: CDR1 MDHEN, CDR2 SYDVKM. In nucleotides, the CDR3 is TGTGCCAGCAGTTTTCTATTCGGGACTAGCGGGGGGGAGACCGGGGAGCTGTTTTTT. Translating gives CASSFLFGTSGGETGELFF.

The CDR3 region is CASSPADRVRSTGELFF. The CDR3, as DNA: TGTGCCAGCAGCCCAGCCGACAGGGTACGAAGTACCGGGGAGCTGTTTTTT. The chain recombines TRBV7-3 with TRBJ2-2; 7 bases are shared with TRBD1. CDR1 is SGHTA, CDR2 FQGTGA, per germline. This CDR3 has 17 residues. Trimming cost V 5 bases and J 5 bases; bases outside gene matches: 14.

This clonotype has only a few counts. This chain links TRBV12-5 with TRBJ2-2; TRBD1 aligns across 7 bases. Trimming at V came to 5 bases and at J to 7 bases, leaving 7 bases not matched to a gene. Germline assignment: CDR1 LGHNT and CDR2 FRNRAP. CDR3 length equals 14 residues. Written as DNA, the CDR3 is TGTGCTAGTGGTCACAGACAGGGTGGCGGGGAGCTGTTTTTT. Translating it yields CASGHRQGGGELFF.

The V and J genes are TRBV28 and TRBJ2-7; tentatively, D is TRBD2 (6 bases). The CDR3 has 14 amino acids. CDR1 is MDHEN, CDR2 SYDVKM, per germline. V lost 3 bases and J 0 bases, leaving 9 bases between the germline ends. CDR3 coding DNA: TGTGCCAGCAGTTTCGGGCGGGACTCCTACGAGCAGTACGTC. Translation: CASSFGRDSYEQYV.

This clonotype was seen more than once but under ten times. The chain is built from TRBV20-1 and TRBJ1-3; a weak D match, TRBD1 (5 bases). Germline V lookup: CDR1 DFQATT, CDR2 SNEGSKA (reference sequence). Trimming removed 6 bases from V and 4 bases from J, with 16 bases in between. The CDR3 runs 14 residues. The CDR3 nucleotides read TGCAGTGCCGGAAGACAGCCGCAAGGAAACACCATATATTTT. This sequence encodes CSAGRQPQGNTIYF.

As concerns this clonotype: A single base separates this from a much larger clone, so it may be a read error. The chain uses TRBV3-1 and TRBJ1-1; no definite D call. CDR3 length: 12 residues. The V end lost 1 base, the J end lost 4 bases, and 4 bases lay between the germline ends. Germline V gene data show CDR1 as LGHDT and CDR2 as YNNKEL (reference sequence). The CDR3 nucleotides read TGTGCCAGCAGCCAAGGGATCACTGAAGCTTTCTTT. Translating it yields CASSQGITEAFF.

This clonotype was recorded a few times. The chain is built from TRBV5-4 and TRBJ2-2; D unresolved. Trimming removed 0 bases from V and 4 bases from J, with 4 bases in between. Germline V gene lookup returns CDR1 SGHNT and CDR2 YYREEE (reference sequence). This CDR3 contains 13 residues. The CDR3 coding sequence is TGTGCCAGCAGCTTGGAAGCCACCGGGGAGCTGTTTTTT. This encodes CASSLEATGELFF.

A few counts support this clonotype. This chain connects TRBV5-5 to TRBJ2-7; the D gene is possibly TRBD2 (5 bases). The germline V and J ends were trimmed by 3 bases and 9 bases, with 10 bases remaining between them. This CDR3 has 11 amino acids. CDR1 and CDR2 from the germline V gene are SGHKS and YYEKEE (reference sequence). This CDR3 is CASSSDYWQYF. CDR3 DNA: TGTGCCAGCAGCTCCGACTATTGGCAGTACTTC. The full variable domain, its missing parts supplied by reference TRBV5-5 and TRBJ2-7, is DAGVTQSPTHLIKTRGQQVTLRCSPISGHKSVSWYQQVLGQGPQFIFQYYEKEERGRGNFPDRFSARQFPNYSSELNVNALLLGDSALYLCASSSDYWQYFGPGTRLTVT.

This clonotype was recorded at least ten times. The rearrangement uses TRBV7-6 and TRBJ1-1, with 11 bases fitting TRBD1. The junction had 5 bases not matched to a gene; V was cut back by 5 bases and J by 6 bases. The germline V gene has CDR1 SGHVS and CDR2 FNYEAQ. This CDR3 comprises 14 residues. The DNA for the CDR3 is TGTGCCAGCAGCGCAGGGACAGGGGGACCTGAAGCTTTCTTT. Residues: CASSAGTGGPEAFF.

This chain joins TRBV20-1 and TRBJ2-5; tentative D call: TRBD2 (6 bases). V gave up 2 bases and J gave up 5 bases, with 24 bases separating them. Germline lookup yields CDR1 DFQATT and CDR2 SNEGSKA (reference sequence). The CDR3 sequence is 17 residues long. The CDR3: CSARPTGGELLYETQYF. In nucleotides, the CDR3 is TGCAGTGCTAGACCTACGGGCGGGGAACTGCTGTATGAGACCCAGTACTTC.

This clonotype has a handful of counts. The chain joins TRBV5-6 to TRBJ2-3; no reliable D call. Germline loops: CDR1 SGHDT, CDR2 YYEEEE. The germline V and J ends were trimmed by 3 bases and 0 bases, with 11 bases remaining between them. This CDR3 spans 15 amino acids. The CDR3 sequence: CASSSRSTSTDTQYF. The CDR3 DNA is TGTGCCAGCAGCTCCAGGAGCACTAGCACAGATACGCAGTATTTT. The variable domain in full, completed from reference TRBV5-6 and TRBJ2-3, reads DAGVTQSPTHLIKTRGQQVTLRCSPKSGHDTVSWYQQALGQGPQFIFQYYEEEERQRGNFPDRFSGHQFPNYSSELNVNALLLGDSALYLCASSSRSTSTDTQYFGPGTRLTVL.